This T cell receptor beta chain was sequenced in a study of T cell repertoires in cytomegalovirus infection (dated by TCRdb to the late 2010s). Notes on the research overall: Alongside well-studied HLA-B-restricted epitopes, the peptide stimulations were aimed at recently identified HLA-C-restricted CMV epitopes, whose presentation resists viral immunomodulation. Donor HLA type was relevant to the analysis, because carriage of CMV infection together with the matching HLA type was indicated by public TCR beta signatures. On the study overall, not on this receptor specifically: The ex vivo response was dominated by HLA-C-restricted CMV-specific TCR beta clonotypes, which also provided the single most frequent clonotype in two of eight donors. In both this cohort and an independent cohort of 350 or so donors, the cumulative frequency of public TCR beta family members distinguished carriers of CMV infection plus the relevant HLA type.

This clonotype was detected only a few times. Its binding antigen is unknown. No base quality values were provided; no much bigger clone lies one nucleotide off. Including the terminal cysteine and phenylalanine, the CDR3 comprises 15 residues. This entry keeps only the CDR3 DNA: 45 bases, framed from base 1. V was cut back by 2 bases and J by 2 bases, leaving a gap of 12 bases between them. Taken from the germline V gene, the CDR1 and CDR2 loops are SGHTA and FQGNSA. The sequencer listed for this sample is Illumina HiSeq 1500. In TCRdb, the public reads were trimmed at Q25 with fastp and aligned with MiXCR, with productive beta chains retained. Each entry merges the rows of one CDR3 protein and shows their most common DNA and genes. The sample contains hundreds of thousands of distinct CDR3 sequences, about 42% of them found a single time. The ten largest clones take up about 39% of the sample. In the paper's terms, the treatment or condition label means: in vitro stimulation with specific CMV peptide epitopes to enrich CMV-specific T cells.

The sample in question was cultured PBMCs, obtained from culture after CMV antigen stimulation. This chain joins TRBV7-2 to TRBJ1-2; TRBD1 is a possible D gene, resting on 6 matching bases. This receptor was taken from a human donor in good health (CMV status not recorded). Some clones in this sample may be carry-over from other donors' samples. The CDR3 in this case is CASSLWGGPNYGYTF. The nucleotides are TGTGCCAGCAGCTTATGGGGGGGCCCCAACTATGGCTACACCTTC.